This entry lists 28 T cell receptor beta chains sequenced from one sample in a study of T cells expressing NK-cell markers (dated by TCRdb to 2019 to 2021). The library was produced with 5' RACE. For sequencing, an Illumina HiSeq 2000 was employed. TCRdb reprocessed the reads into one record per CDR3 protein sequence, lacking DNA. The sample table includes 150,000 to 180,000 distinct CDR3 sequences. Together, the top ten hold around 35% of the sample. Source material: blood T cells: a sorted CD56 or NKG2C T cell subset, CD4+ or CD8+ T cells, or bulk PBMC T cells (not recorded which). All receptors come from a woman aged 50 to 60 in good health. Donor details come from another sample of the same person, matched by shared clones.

The chain's CDR3 is CASSQDRGQNYGYTF. The chain is built from TRBV4-1 and TRBJ1-2; TCRdb outputs TRBD1, but without DNA this stays unchecked. CDR3 length: 15 amino acids. CDR1 MGHRA and CDR2 YSYEKL come from the germline V gene.

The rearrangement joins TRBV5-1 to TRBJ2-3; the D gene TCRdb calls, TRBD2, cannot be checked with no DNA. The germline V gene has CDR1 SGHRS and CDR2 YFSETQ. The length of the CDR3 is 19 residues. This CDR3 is CASSPPGTRPVPSTDTQYF.

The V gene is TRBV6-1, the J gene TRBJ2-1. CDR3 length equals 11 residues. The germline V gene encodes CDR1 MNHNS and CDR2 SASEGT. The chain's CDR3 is CASSEFDEQFF.

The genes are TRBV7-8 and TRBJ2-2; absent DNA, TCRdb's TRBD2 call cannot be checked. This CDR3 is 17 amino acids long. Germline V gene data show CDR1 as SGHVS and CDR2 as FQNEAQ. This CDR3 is CASSLRTSGKNTGELFF.

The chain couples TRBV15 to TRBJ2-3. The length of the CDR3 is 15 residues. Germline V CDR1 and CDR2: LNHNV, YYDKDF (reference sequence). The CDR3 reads CATSKRSPSPDTQYF.

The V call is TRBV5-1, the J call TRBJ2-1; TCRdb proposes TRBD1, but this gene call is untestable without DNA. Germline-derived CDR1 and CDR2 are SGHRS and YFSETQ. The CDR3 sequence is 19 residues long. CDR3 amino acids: CASSLTITRGTSSYNEQFF.

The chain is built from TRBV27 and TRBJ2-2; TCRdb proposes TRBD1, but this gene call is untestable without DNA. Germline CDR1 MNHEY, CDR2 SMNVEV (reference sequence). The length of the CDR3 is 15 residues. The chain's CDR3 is CASSHTAPGGGELFF.

CDR3 region: CASSGRDTGTDTQYF. The chain combines TRBV5-1 with TRBJ2-3; without DNA, the TCRdb call of TRBD1 cannot be checked. Per the germline V gene, CDR1 is SGHRS and CDR2 is YFSETQ. The length of the CDR3 is 15 residues.

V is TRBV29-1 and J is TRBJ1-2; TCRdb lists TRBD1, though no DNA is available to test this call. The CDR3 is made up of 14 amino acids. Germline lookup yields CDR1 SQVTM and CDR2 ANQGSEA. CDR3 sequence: CSVERPGGTYGYTF.

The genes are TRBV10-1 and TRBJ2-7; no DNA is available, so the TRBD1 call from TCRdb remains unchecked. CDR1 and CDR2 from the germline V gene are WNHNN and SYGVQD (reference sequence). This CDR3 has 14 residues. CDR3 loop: CASSESRGLGEQYF.

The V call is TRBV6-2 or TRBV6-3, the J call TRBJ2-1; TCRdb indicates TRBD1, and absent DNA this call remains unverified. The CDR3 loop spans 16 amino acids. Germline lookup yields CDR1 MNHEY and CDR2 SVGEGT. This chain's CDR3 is CASSYSTQDRDDEQFF.

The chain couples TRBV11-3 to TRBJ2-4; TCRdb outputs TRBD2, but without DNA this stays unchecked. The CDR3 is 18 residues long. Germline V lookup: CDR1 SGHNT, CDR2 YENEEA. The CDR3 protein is CASSLGPGEPGGLNIQYF.

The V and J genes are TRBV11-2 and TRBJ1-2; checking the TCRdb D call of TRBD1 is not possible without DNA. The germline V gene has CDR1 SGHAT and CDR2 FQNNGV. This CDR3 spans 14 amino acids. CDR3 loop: CASSPGGHPYGYTF.

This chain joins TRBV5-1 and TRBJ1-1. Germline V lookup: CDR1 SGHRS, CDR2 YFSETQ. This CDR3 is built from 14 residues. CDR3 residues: CASSQEGANTEAFF.

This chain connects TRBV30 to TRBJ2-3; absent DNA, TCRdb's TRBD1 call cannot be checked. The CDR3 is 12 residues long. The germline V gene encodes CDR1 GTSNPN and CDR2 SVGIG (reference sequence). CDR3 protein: CAWRGGTDTQYF.

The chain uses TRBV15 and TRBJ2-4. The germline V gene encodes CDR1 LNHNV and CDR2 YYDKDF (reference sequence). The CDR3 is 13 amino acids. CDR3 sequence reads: CATSRVPENIQYF.

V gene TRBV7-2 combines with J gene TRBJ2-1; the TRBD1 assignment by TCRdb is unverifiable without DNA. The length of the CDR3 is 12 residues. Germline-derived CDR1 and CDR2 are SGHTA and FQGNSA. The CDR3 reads CASSLLGGEQFF.

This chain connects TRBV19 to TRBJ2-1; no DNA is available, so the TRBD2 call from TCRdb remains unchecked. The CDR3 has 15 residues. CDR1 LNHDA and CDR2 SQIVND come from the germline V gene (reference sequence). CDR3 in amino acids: CASSPIAGEVNEQFF. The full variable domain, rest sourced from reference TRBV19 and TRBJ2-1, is DGGITQSPKYLFRKEGQNVTLSCEQNLNHDAMYWYRQDPGQGLRLIYYSQIVNDFQKGDIAEGYSVSREKKESFPLTVTSAQKNPTAFYLCASSPIAGEVNEQFFGPGTRLTVL.

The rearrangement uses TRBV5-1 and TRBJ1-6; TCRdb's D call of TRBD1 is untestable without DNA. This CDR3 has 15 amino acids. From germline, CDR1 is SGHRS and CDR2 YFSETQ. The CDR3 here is CASSLGDRGDSPLHF.

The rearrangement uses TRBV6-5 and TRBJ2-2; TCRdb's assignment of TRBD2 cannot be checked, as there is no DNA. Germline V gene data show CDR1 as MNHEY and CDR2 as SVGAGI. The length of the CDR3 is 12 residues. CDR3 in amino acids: CASGPTTGELFF.

Here the CDR3 reads CAWRQGELTDTQYF. This chain connects TRBV30 to TRBJ2-3; the TCRdb D gene call, TRBD1, has no DNA to confirm it. This CDR3 comprises 14 residues. Germline V lookup: CDR1 GTSNPN, CDR2 SVGIG (reference sequence). Combining the CDR3 with reference TRBV30 and TRBJ2-3 gives the whole variable domain SQTIHQWPATLVQPVGSPLSLECTVEGTSNPNLYWYRQAAGRGLQLLFYSVGIGQISSEVPQNLSASRPQDRQFILSSKKLLLSDSGFYLCAWRQGELTDTQYFGPGTRLTVL.

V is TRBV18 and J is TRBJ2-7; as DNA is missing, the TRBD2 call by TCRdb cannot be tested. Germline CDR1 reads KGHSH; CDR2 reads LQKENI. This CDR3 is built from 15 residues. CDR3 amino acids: CASTLAGGSSYEQYF.

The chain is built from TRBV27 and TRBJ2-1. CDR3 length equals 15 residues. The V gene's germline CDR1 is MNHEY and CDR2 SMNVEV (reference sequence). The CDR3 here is CASQKAFDAYNEQFF.

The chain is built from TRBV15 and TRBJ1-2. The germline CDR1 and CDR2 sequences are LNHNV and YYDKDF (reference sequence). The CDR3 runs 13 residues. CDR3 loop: CATSRDRGSGYTF.

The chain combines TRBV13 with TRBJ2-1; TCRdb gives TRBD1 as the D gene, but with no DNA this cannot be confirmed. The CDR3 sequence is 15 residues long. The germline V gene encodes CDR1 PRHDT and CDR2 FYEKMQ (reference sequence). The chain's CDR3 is CASSTTEGLYNEQFF.

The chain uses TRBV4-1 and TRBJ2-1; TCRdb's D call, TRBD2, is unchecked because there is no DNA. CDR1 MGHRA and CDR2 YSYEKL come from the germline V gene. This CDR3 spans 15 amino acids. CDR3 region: CASSQDGTSGNEQFF.

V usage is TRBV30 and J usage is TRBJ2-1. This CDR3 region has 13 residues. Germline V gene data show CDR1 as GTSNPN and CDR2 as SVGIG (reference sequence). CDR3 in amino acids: CAWSVMNYNEQFF. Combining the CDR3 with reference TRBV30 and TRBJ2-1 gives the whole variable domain SQTIHQWPATLVQPVGSPLSLECTVEGTSNPNLYWYRQAAGRGLQLLFYSVGIGQISSEVPQNLSASRPQDRQFILSSKKLLLSDSGFYLCAWSVMNYNEQFFGPGTRLTVL.

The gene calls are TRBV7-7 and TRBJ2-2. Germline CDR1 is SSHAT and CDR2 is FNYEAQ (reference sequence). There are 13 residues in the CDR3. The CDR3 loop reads CASSFSDTGELFF.